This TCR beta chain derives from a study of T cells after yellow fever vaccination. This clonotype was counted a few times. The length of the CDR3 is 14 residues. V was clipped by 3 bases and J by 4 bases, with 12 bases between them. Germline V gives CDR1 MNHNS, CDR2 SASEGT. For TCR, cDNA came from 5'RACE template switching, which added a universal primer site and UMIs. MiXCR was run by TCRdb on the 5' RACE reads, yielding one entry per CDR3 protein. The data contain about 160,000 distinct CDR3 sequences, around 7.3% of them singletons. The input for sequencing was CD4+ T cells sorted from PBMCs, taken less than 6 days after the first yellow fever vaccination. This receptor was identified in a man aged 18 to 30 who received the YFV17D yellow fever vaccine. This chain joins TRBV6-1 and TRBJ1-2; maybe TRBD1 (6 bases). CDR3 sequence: CASSETGYSYGYTF. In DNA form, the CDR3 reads TGTGCCAGCAGTGAGACAGGTTATAGCTATGGCTACACCTTC.